The T cell receptor (beta chain) described here comes from a study of CD8 T cells in Susac syndrome. Random-hexamer reverse transcription was applied to roughly 0.5 to 1 ug RNA. MiXCR, applied by TCRdb to the immunoSEQ multiplex PCR reads, yields one record per CDR3 protein. The table has 400,000 or so distinct CDR3 sequences, more than 80% seen once. V gave up 6 bases and J gave up 10 bases, with 10 bases separating them. The CDR3 has 10 residues. The germline V gene has CDR1 SQVTM and CDR2 ANQGSEA. The sequence was collected from a human donor with multiple sclerosis. Material for sequencing was CD8+ T cells from PBMCs. The V call is TRBV29-1, the J call TRBJ2-1; a possible D gene is TRBD1 (6 bases). The CDR3 nucleotides read TGCAGCGTCGTTACAGGGGAGCAGTTCTTC. It specifies CSVVTGEQFF.